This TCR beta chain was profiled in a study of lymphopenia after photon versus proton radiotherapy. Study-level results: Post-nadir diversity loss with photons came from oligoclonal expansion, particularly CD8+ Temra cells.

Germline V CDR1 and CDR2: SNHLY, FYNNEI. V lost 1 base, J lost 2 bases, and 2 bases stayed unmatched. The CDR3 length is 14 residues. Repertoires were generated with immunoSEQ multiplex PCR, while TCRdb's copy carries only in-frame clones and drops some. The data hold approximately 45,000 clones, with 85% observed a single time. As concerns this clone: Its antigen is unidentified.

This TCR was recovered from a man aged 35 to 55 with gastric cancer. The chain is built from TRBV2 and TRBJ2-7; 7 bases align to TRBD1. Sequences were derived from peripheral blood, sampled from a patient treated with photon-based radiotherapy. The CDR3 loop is CASSEGTGPYEQYF. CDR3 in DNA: TGTGCCAGCAGTGAAGGGACAGGCCCCTACGAGCAGTACTTC.